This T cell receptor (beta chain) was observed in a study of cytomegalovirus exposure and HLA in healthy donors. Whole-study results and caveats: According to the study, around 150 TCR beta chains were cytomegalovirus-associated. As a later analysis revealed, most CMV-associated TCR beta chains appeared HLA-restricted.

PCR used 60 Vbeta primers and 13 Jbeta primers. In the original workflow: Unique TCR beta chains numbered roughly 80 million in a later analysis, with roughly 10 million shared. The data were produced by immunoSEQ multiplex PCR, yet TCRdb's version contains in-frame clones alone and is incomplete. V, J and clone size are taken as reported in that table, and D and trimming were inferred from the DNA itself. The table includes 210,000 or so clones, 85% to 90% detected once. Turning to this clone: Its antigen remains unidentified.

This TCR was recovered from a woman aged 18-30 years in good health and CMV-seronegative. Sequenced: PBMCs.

Written as DNA, the CDR3 is TGTGCCAGCAGCGTAGACCTCCGACTAGCGGGGGGTTGGGCTAGAGCCAAAAACATTCAGTACTTC. Translated: CASSVDLRLAGGWARAKNIQYF. The chain carries TRBV9 and TRBJ2-4, with TRBD2 matching 13 bases. The CDR3 is 22 residues long. J was trimmed by 0 bases and V by 0 bases; bases with no gene match: 15. In germline, CDR1 is SGDLS, CDR2 YYNGEE.